This T cell receptor (beta chain) was profiled in a study of T cell changes during pregnancy in multiple sclerosis. This clone has more than one count but fewer than ten. The protocol was immunoSEQ multiplex PCR, while the TCRdb copy is restricted to in-frame clones and leaves out a portion. The data contain more than 35,000 clones, approximately 90% of them singletons. This TCR was sampled from a female donor with multiple sclerosis, enrolled in a pregnancy study. Sample: CD4+ T cells from peripheral blood mononuclear cells, taken in the first trimester of pregnancy.

DNA for the CDR3: TGCAGCGTTAGGACAGGGAATTCACCCCTCCACTTT. Translated: CSVRTGNSPLHF. The chain has TRBV29-1 and TRBJ1-6; TRBD1 agrees at 8 bases. The CDR3 extends over 12 amino acids. CDR1 and CDR2 (germline): SQVTM, ANQGSEA. V lost 5 bases and J lost 7; bases outside the gene matches: 1.